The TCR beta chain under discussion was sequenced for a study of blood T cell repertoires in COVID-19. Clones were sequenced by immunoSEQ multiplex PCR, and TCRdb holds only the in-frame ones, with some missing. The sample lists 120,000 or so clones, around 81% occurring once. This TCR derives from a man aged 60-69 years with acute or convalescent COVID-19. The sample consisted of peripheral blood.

CDR3 protein: CASSVHRTGRSNYGYTF. The CDR3 coding sequence is TGTGCCAGCAGCGTTCACCGGACAGGGCGGTCTAACTATGGCTACACCTTC. This sequence joins TRBV7-9 and TRBJ1-2; 8 bases match TRBD1. V shed 5 bases, J shed 0 bases, and the junction held 11 bases outside the gene matches. The CDR3 is 17 residues long. Germline V gene data show CDR1 as SEHNR and CDR2 as FQNEAQ (reference sequence).